The 29 T cell receptor beta chains presented below share a single source sample, sequenced in a study of beta chain features in type 1 diabetes. The sequenced template was cDNA made from the entire isolated RNA. Using immunoSEQ multiplex PCR, the repertoire was profiled, and TCRdb retains in-frame clones only, with some absent. The sample holds about 360,000 clones; around 12% are singletons and the top ten take roughly 0.017%. Sequencing input: naive CD4+ T cells from blood. Every receptor here comes from a man younger than 35 in good health.

This chain uses TRBV28 with TRBJ2-2; unclear D gene. Trimming stripped 8 bases from V and 4 bases from J, with 11 bases between. The CDR3 sequence is 13 residues long. Germline CDR1 is MDHEN and CDR2 is SYDVKM. The CDR3 reads CASGLVTTGELFF. DNA for the CDR3: TGTGCCAGCGGCCTGGTCACCACCGGGGAGCTGTTTTTT. The variable domain in full, with the rest retrieved from reference TRBV28 and TRBJ2-2, is DVKVTQSSRYLVKRTGEKVFLECVQDMDHENMFWYRQDPGLGLRLIYFSYDVKMKEKGDIPEGYSVSREKKERFSLILESASTNQTSMYLCASGLVTTGELFFGEGSRLTVL.

This chain connects TRBV30 to TRBJ2-7, with 11 nucleotides matching TRBD2. V lost 0 bases, J lost 3 bases, and 4 bases stayed unmatched. This CDR3 spans 15 amino acids. Germline V lookup: CDR1 GTSNPN, CDR2 SVGIG (reference sequence). The CDR3 nucleotides are TGTGCCTGGAGTGTTAGCGGGGGGGCAGGCTACGAGCAGTACTTC. Translation: CAWSVSGGAGYEQYF.

V usage is TRBV7-2 and J usage is TRBJ1-1, with 8 bases fitting TRBD1. CDR3 size: 14 residues. The germline V gene encodes CDR1 SGHTA and CDR2 FQGNSA. V lost 5 bases to trimming and J lost 7 bases; unmatched junction nucleotides: 9. The CDR3 is CASSVTGGAVEAFF. DNA for the CDR3: TGTGCCAGCAGCGTTACAGGGGGAGCTGTTGAAGCTTTCTTT.

This clone was counted a few times. The V gene is TRBV5-1, the J gene TRBJ2-7; no clear D gene. Looked up from germline, CDR1 is SGHRS and CDR2 is YFSETQ. The CDR3 has 14 residues. Trimming left V 0 bases short and J 7 bases short, with 14 bases between. CDR3 in DNA: TGCGCCAGCAGCTTGGGGCAGCTACTACGAGAGCAGTACTTC. Residues: CASSLGQLLREQYF.

This clone came up many times. The chain is built from TRBV4-3 and TRBJ2-6, with D unresolved. V dropped 8 bases and J dropped 4 bases, with 9 bases sitting between them. CDR3 length: 13 residues. Germline V lookup: CDR1 LGHNA, CDR2 YSLEER. The CDR3 sequence: CASSRQGANVLTF. The CDR3 region has the DNA TGCGCCAGCTCCCGTCAGGGGGCCAACGTCCTGACTTTC.

In its sample, this clone was seen a few times. V usage is TRBV9 and J usage is TRBJ2-2; 7 nucleotides align to TRBD1. CDR1 and CDR2 from the germline V gene are SGDLS and YYNGEE. With 3 bases clipped from V and 6 bases from J, the junction kept 11 bases outside the gene matches. The CDR3 extends over 16 amino acids. CDR3 in DNA: TGTGCCAGCAGCGCGACAGGGAGTATCGCCGCCGGGGAGCTGTTTTTT. Translated: CASSATGSIAAGELFF.

This clone turned up a few times. The genes are TRBV7-9 and TRBJ2-7; no clear D. Germline lookup yields CDR1 SEHNR and CDR2 FQNEAQ (reference sequence). Trimming removed 1 base at V and 2 bases at J, with 12 bases between. The CDR3 extends over 15 amino acids. The CDR3 reads CASSLGSSSPYEQYF. As DNA, the CDR3 is TGTGCCAGCAGCTTAGGAAGTAGCTCCCCCTACGAGCAGTACTTC. Full variable domain (rest looked up from reference TRBV7-9 and TRBJ2-7): DTGVSQNPRHKITKRGQNVTFRCDPISEHNRLYWYRQTLGQGPEFLTYFQNEAQLEKSRLLSDRFSAERPKGSFSTLEIQRTEQGDSAMYLCASSLGSSSPYEQYFGPGTRLTVT.

This clone came up many times. The chain has TRBV30 and TRBJ2-5, with D tentatively TRBD1 (5 bases). The CDR3 is 15 amino acids. Germline CDR1 is GTSNPN and CDR2 is SVGIG (reference sequence). V lost 0 bases to trimming and J lost 4 bases, with 15 bases between them. The CDR3 sequence: CAWSVLSQGGETQYF. The CDR3 DNA sequence: TGTGCCTGGAGTGTACTATCCCAGGGTGGAGAGACCCAGTACTTC.

V gene TRBV7-9 combines with J gene TRBJ2-7; no definite D call. Germline assignment: CDR1 SEHNR and CDR2 FQNEAQ (reference sequence). This CDR3 region has 12 residues. Trimming took off 5 bases at V and 5 bases at J, with 10 bases between the two ends. As DNA, the CDR3 is TGTGCCAGCAGCCCGAGAGTCCACGAGCAGTACTTC. Amino acids: CASSPRVHEQYF.

This clone was seen only a few times. The chain links TRBV7-2 to TRBJ1-5; no clear D. V dropped 7 bases and J dropped 1 base, with 8 bases sitting between them. CDR1 is SGHTA, CDR2 FQGNSA, per germline. This CDR3 comprises 13 residues. CDR3 in DNA: TGTGCCAGCACTCACGGGAGCAATCAGCCCCAGCATTTT. Its translation is CASTHGSNQPQHF.

About this clone itself: Other DNA variants within this sample encode the same CDR3. The chain uses TRBV18 and TRBJ2-5; tentatively, D is TRBD1 (5 bases). Germline V gene data show CDR1 as KGHSH and CDR2 as LQKENI. The CDR3 has 13 amino acids. V was shortened by 3 bases and J by 2 bases, with 7 bases between the two germline ends. The CDR3 region is CASSPSGQETQYF. CDR3 nucleotide sequence: TGTGCCAGCTCACCGTCAGGGCAAGAGACCCAGTACTTC.

This clone was seen more than once but under ten times. This sequence joins TRBV30 and TRBJ1-1; maybe TRBD1 (5 bases). This CDR3 spans 13 amino acids. Deletions cut 2 bases from V and 3 bases from J, with 10 bases between. Germline CDR1 GTSNPN, CDR2 SVGIG (reference sequence). The CDR3 DNA reads as TGTGCCTGGAGTTACCAGGGCTACACTGAAGCTTTCTTT. As protein: CAWSYQGYTEAFF.

This clone has only a few counts. V and J are TRBV28 and TRBJ1-2, with no clear D. This CDR3 spans 14 amino acids. Germline V gene data show CDR1 as MDHEN and CDR2 as SYDVKM. V was trimmed by 6 bases and J by 8 bases, leaving 19 bases between them. In nucleotides, the CDR3 is TGTGCCAGCAGCCGATCCGACACCCGTGGGGGCTACACCTTC. Protein sequence: CASSRSDTRGGYTF.

This chain connects TRBV28 to TRBJ2-1; D is unresolved. The CDR3 has 15 amino acids. The V end was cut by 3 bases, the J end by 5 bases, with 14 bases between. CDR1 is MDHEN and CDR2 is SYDVKM in the germline V gene. The CDR3 DNA follows: TGTGCCAGCAGTTTTTATGGCAGGATCGACAATGAGCAGTTCTTC. The encoded protein is CASSFYGRIDNEQFF.

There are a few counts of this clone. The chain uses TRBV7-2 and TRBJ1-5, with TRBD1 matching 7 bases. This CDR3 is built from 15 residues. CDR1 and CDR2 from the germline V gene are SGHTA and FQGNSA. The V gene end was trimmed by 3 bases and the J gene end by 5 bases; junction bases not matched to a gene: 7. The DNA of the CDR3 is TGTGCCAGCAGCTTGAGGAGGGGGCGCGATCAGCCCCAGCATTTT. It specifies CASSLRRGRDQPQHF. The full variable domain, with the rest looked up from reference TRBV7-2 and TRBJ1-5, is GAGVSQSPSNKVTEKGKDVELRCDPISGHTALYWYRQSLGQGLEFLIYFQGNSAPDKSGLPSDRFSAERTGGSVSTLTIQRTQQEDSAVYLCASSLRRGRDQPQHFGDGTRLSIL.

The V call is TRBV5-1, the J call TRBJ1-2; no clear D. Germline CDR1 and CDR2: SGHRS and YFSETQ. The V end lost 4 bases, the J end lost 4 bases, and 17 bases lay between the germline ends. This CDR3 has 15 residues. CDR3 nucleotide sequence: TGCGCCAGCAGCCTCTCCGCGGACTCGATCTATGGCTACACCTTC. This encodes CASSLSADSIYGYTF.

The V call is TRBV19, the J call TRBJ2-1; 9 bases fit TRBD2. The germline V gene has CDR1 LNHDA and CDR2 SQIVND (reference sequence). V was clipped by 6 bases and J by 4 bases; unmatched bases: 7. CDR3 length: 15 residues. This CDR3 is CASSSPTSGYNEQFF. The CDR3 DNA is TGTGCCAGTAGCAGCCCGACTAGCGGATACAATGAGCAGTTCTTC. Using reference TRBV19 and TRBJ2-1 for the parts outside the CDR3, the full variable domain is DGGITQSPKYLFRKEGQNVTLSCEQNLNHDAMYWYRQDPGQGLRLIYYSQIVNDFQKGDIAEGYSVSREKKESFPLTVTSAQKNPTAFYLCASSSPTSGYNEQFFGPGTRLTVL.

The genes are TRBV9 and TRBJ1-5; TRBD1 might be the D (5 bases). Germline assignment: CDR1 SGDLS and CDR2 YYNGEE. The ends were cut back, 0 bases at V and 0 bases at J, with 13 bases in the middle. The CDR3 totals 17 residues. The CDR3 reads CASSVGVATDSNQPQHF. In nucleotides, the CDR3 is TGTGCCAGCAGCGTAGGAGTTGCGACAGATAGCAATCAGCCCCAGCATTTT. Drawing the rest from reference TRBV9 and TRBJ1-5, the complete variable domain is DSGVTQTPKHLITATGQRVTLRCSPRSGDLSVYWYQQSLDQGLQFLIQYYNGEERAKGNILERFSAQQFPDLHSELNLSSLELGDSALYFCASSVGVATDSNQPQHFGDGTRLSIL.

A few counts support this clone. The rearrangement joins TRBV4-3 to TRBJ2-2, with D possibly being TRBD1 (6 bases). This CDR3 contains 13 residues. Trimming left V 1 base short and J 7 bases short, with 7 bases between. In germline, CDR1 is LGHNA, CDR2 YSLEER. DNA for the CDR3: TGCGCCAGCAGCCAAGGAGGGGGCGGGGAGCTGTTTTTT. Amino acid sequence: CASSQGGGGELFF.

This chain connects TRBV15 to TRBJ2-2, with D possibly TRBD2 on 7 matching bases. V shed 3 bases and J shed 7 bases, with 21 bases lying between them. The CDR3 is 17 residues long. Germline CDR1 is LNHNV and CDR2 is YYDKDF (reference sequence). The CDR3 DNA follows: TGTGCCACCAGCAGGGGGGGGCAGGGTAGTCTTGGCGGGGAGCTGTTTTTT. Protein sequence: CATSRGGQGSLGGELFF. The whole variable domain, remainder taken from reference TRBV15 and TRBJ2-2, is DAMVIQNPRYQVTQFGKPVTLSCSQTLNHNVMYWYQQKSSQAPKLLFHYYDKDFNNEADTPDNFQSRRPNTSFCFLDIRSPGLGDTAMYLCATSRGGQGSLGGELFFGEGSRLTVL.

A few counts support this clone. This sequence joins TRBV19 and TRBJ2-7, with D perhaps TRBD2 (6 bases). The ends were cut back, 4 bases at V and 0 bases at J, with 19 bases in the middle. The CDR3 totals 17 residues. Germline lookup yields CDR1 LNHDA and CDR2 SQIVND (reference sequence). CDR3 protein: CASSKSPGTRPSYEQYF. The CDR3, as DNA: TGTGCCAGTAGTAAATCACCCGGGACTCGCCCCTCCTACGAGCAGTACTTC.

This clone came up once. The chain has TRBV4-3 and TRBJ1-1; no reliable D call. V lost 0 bases to trimming and J lost 5 bases, with 13 bases between them. Germline V gene data show CDR1 as LGHNA and CDR2 as YSLEER. This CDR3 contains 15 residues. The CDR3, as DNA: TGCGCCAGCAGCCAAGATACTCCCCCGCGAACTGAAGCTTTCTTT. Translation gives CASSQDTPPRTEAFF.

This chain uses TRBV2 with TRBJ2-3, with 7 bases aligning to TRBD2. The CDR3 spans 14 residues. The trim removed 11 bases at V and 3 bases at J, leaving 11 bases unmatched. The germline V gene encodes CDR1 SNHLY and CDR2 FYNNEI. The CDR3 DNA is TGTGCCGGGGGGGGGACCCAAAAGACAGATACGCAGTATTTT. This sequence encodes CAGGGTQKTDTQYF. The full variable domain, with the rest looked up from reference TRBV2 and TRBJ2-3, is EPEVTQTPSHQVTQMGQEVILRCVPISNHLYFYWYRQILGQKVEFLVSFYNNEISEKSEIFDDQFSVERPDGSNFTLKIRSTKLEDSAMYFCAGGGTQKTDTQYFGPGTRLTVL.

The V call is TRBV27, the J call TRBJ2-3; D perhaps matches TRBD1 (5 bases). The CDR3 contains 14 residues. V was trimmed by 6 bases and J by 2 bases, leaving 12 bases between them. The germline gives CDR1 MNHEY, CDR2 SMNVEV (reference sequence). CDR3 amino acids: CASRYRPNTDTQYF. In nucleotides, the CDR3 is TGTGCCAGCAGGTACAGGCCCAACACAGATACGCAGTATTTT.

This clone was observed a handful of times. The chain joins TRBV9 to TRBJ1-1; no firm D call. The CDR3 loop spans 15 amino acids. From germline, CDR1 is SGDLS and CDR2 YYNGEE. Trimming stripped 2 bases from V and 1 base from J, with 12 bases between. The CDR3 is CASSVFGERNTEAFF. In nucleotides, the CDR3 is TGTGCCAGCAGCGTTTTTGGGGAGCGGAACACTGAAGCTTTCTTT.

This clone was observed a handful of times. CDR3 DNA sequence: TGTGCCAGCAGCCAGGGACTAGCGGGAGCAGATACGCAGTATTTT. The encoded protein is CASSQGLAGADTQYF. V usage is TRBV4-2 and J usage is TRBJ2-3, with 14 bases fitting TRBD2. Germline CDR1 reads LGHNA; CDR2 reads YNFKEQ. Losses at the gene ends were 3 bases for V and 4 bases for J; bases not matched to a gene: 0. The CDR3 contains 15 residues.

This clone was counted between two and nine times. The CDR3 DNA is TGTGCCAGCAGCGTAGGAGGAGGTCCAGGAGGACAAGAGACCCAGTACTTC. Residues: CASSVGGGPGGQETQYF. V is TRBV9 and J is TRBJ2-5; a possible D gene is TRBD2 (5 bases). Germline V CDR1 and CDR2: SGDLS, YYNGEE. The CDR3 runs to 17 residues. Trimming removed 0 bases from V and 2 bases from J, with 17 bases in between.

The J gene is TRBJ1-2, the V gene TRBV29-1; weak D call: TRBD1 (6 bases). Germline CDR1 reads SQVTM; CDR2 reads ANQGSEA. The CDR3 covers 13 residues. V lost 4 bases and J lost 7, with 16 bases in between. The CDR3 region is CSVARRDNIGYTF. DNA of the CDR3: TGCAGCGTTGCCCGCCGGGACAATATTGGCTACACCTTC.

This clone was found a few times. V and J are TRBV28 and TRBJ1-2; 9 bases fit TRBD1. This CDR3 is built from 13 residues. The trim removed 5 bases at V and 10 bases at J, leaving 8 bases unmatched. CDR1 and CDR2 from the germline V gene are MDHEN and SYDVKM. CDR3 in DNA: TGTGCCAGCAGTATGGGGACAGGGATTGCCTACACCTTC. Its translation: CASSMGTGIAYTF.